The clone carrying this T cell receptor (beta chain) was seen more than once but under ten times. Antigen unknown. Only in-frame clones appear in the TCRdb table, and some are missing; sequencing was by immunoSEQ multiplex PCR. The sample holds tens of thousands of clones, 70% to 80% seen once. This sample's time point: week 5, during vaccination. A single vaccine dose contained 300 ug of mutant IDH1 20-mer peptide, and topical imiquimod was used with it. This sample stems from a study of a mutant IDH1 vaccine in newly diagnosed glioma. Germline V gene sequence: CDR1 SEHNR, CDR2 FQNEAQ (reference sequence). There are 15 residues in the CDR3. With V trimmed by 8 bases and J by 0 bases, 9 bases remained unmatched.

This sample comprised PBMCs, obtained from a glioma patient whose treatment included an IDH1 peptide vaccine. This TCR was recovered from a man between 40 and 49 years old with glioma. The rearrangement joins TRBV7-9 to TRBJ1-1; TRBD1 matches at 7 bases. CDR3 amino acids: CASAGGDRLNTEAFF. The CDR3 coding sequence is TGTGCCAGCGCTGGGGGGGACAGACTGAACACTGAAGCTTTCTTT.